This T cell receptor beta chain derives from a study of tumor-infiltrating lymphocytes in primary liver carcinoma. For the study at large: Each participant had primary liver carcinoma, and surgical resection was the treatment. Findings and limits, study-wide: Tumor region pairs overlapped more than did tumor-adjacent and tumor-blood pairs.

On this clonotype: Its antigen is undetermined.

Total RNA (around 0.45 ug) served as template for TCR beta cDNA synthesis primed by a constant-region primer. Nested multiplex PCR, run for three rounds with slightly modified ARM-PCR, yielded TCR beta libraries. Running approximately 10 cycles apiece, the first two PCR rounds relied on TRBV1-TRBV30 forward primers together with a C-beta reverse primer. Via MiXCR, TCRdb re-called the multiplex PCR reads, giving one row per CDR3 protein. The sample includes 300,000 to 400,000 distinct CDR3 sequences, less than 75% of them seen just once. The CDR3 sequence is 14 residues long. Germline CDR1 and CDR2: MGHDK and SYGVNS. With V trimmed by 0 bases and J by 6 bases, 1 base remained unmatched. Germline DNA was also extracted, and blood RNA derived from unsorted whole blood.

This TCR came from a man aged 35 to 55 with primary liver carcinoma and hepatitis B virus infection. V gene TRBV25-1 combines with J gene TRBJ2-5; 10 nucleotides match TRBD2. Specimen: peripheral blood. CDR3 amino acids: CASSEYSGRKTQYF. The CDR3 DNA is TGTGCCAGCAGTGAATATAGCGGGAGGAAGACCCAGTACTTC. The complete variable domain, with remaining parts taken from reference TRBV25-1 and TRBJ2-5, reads EADIYQTPRYLVIGTGKKITLECSQTMGHDKMYWYQQDPGMELHLIHYSYGVNSTEKGDLSSESTVSRIRTEHFPLTLESARPSHTSQYLCASSEYSGRKTQYFGPGTRLLVL.